The 12 T cell receptor beta chains below were found in one sample sequenced in a study of glioma-infiltrating T cells. TCR alpha and beta CDR3 regions were amplified from RNA using iRepertoire nested multiplex PCR. In TCRdb, the multiplex PCR reads were re-called with MiXCR into one record per CDR3 protein. The table has over 100,000 distinct CDR3 sequences, less than 30% seen once. The specimen was glioma tissue, nonneoplastic brain tissue, or PBMCs (not recorded which). The receptors originated from a human donor with low-grade glioma or glioblastoma, undergoing nonglioma brain surgery, or in good health (not recorded which).

The rearrangement joins TRBV7-9 to TRBJ2-7; 10 bases are shared with TRBD2. V trimming: 11 bases; J trimming: 0 bases; junction bases outside the gene matches: 10. The CDR3 loop spans 15 amino acids. Germline lookup yields CDR1 SEHNR and CDR2 FQNEAQ (reference sequence). The CDR3 is CALVASGSPSYEQYF. CDR3 DNA: TGTGCCCTCGTAGCTAGCGGGAGCCCCTCCTACGAGCAGTACTTC.

This clonotype was counted at least ten times. The V call is TRBV4-3, the J call TRBJ2-1; D remains unclear. The CDR3 contains 13 residues. Germline V gene data show CDR1 as LGHNA and CDR2 as YSLEER. V gave up 0 bases and J gave up 7 bases, with 7 bases separating them. DNA of the CDR3: TGCGCCAGCAGCCAAGAGGGGTGGAATGAGCAGTTCTTC. It encodes CASSQEGWNEQFF.

This clonotype was seen at least ten times. The chain couples TRBV2 to TRBJ1-2; D is uncertain. The CDR3 covers 13 residues. CDR1 and CDR2 (germline): SNHLY, FYNNEI. Between the trimmed V and J ends, which lost 2 bases and 8 bases, there was a span of 12 bases. In DNA form, the CDR3 reads TGTGCCAGCAGTGAACTCGGCGTTCGGGGCTACACCTTC. As protein: CASSELGVRGYTF. The full variable domain, its missing parts supplied by reference TRBV2 and TRBJ1-2, is EPEVTQTPSHQVTQMGQEVILRCVPISNHLYFYWYRQILGQKVEFLVSFYNNEISEKSEIFDDQFSVERPDGSNFTLKIRSTKLEDSAMYFCASSELGVRGYTFGSGTRLTVV.

As regards this clonotype: One base away lies a much larger clone, so this may be a sequencing read error. The chain recombines TRBV7-9 with TRBJ2-1; D is ambiguous. The V end lost 10 bases, the J end lost 1 base, and 14 bases lay between the germline ends. The germline gives CDR1 SEHNR, CDR2 FQNEAQ (reference sequence). The CDR3 contains 14 residues. Here the CDR3 reads CAIPSRRSYNEQFF. Here the CDR3 DNA reads TGTGCCATCCCCAGCAGGAGATCCTACAATGAGCAGTTCTTC.

This clonotype was seen ten or more times. The V gene is TRBV4-2, the J gene TRBJ2-7; D is unresolved. CDR3 length: 15 amino acids. CDR1 is LGHNA and CDR2 is YNFKEQ in the germline V gene. Deletions cut 0 bases from V and 0 bases from J, with 9 bases between. CDR3 loop: CASSQDSWSSYEQYF. For the CDR3, the DNA is TGTGCCAGCAGCCAAGACAGCTGGAGCTCCTACGAGCAGTACTTC.

This clonotype came up many times. The chain combines TRBV7-9 with TRBJ1-3; 7 bases agree with TRBD1. CDR1 SEHNR and CDR2 FQNEAQ come from the germline V gene (reference sequence). CDR3 length: 15 residues. J gave up 2 bases and V 3 bases, and 4 bases lay outside the gene matches. The CDR3 nucleotides read TGTGCCAGCAGCTTTCGAAGGGGGCCTGGAAACACCATATATTTT. Translation gives CASSFRRGPGNTIYF. Full variable domain (missing parts from reference TRBV7-9 and TRBJ1-3): DTGVSQNPRHKITKRGQNVTFRCDPISEHNRLYWYRQTLGQGPEFLTYFQNEAQLEKSRLLSDRFSAERPKGSFSTLEIQRTEQGDSAMYLCASSFRRGPGNTIYFGEGSWLTVV.

Turning to this clonotype: A much larger clone lies one base from this, so it may be a read error. The rearrangement uses TRBV7-8 and TRBJ2-1; no clear D gene. V dropped 5 bases and J dropped 10 bases, with 18 bases sitting between them. The CDR3 spans 14 residues. Germline-derived CDR1 and CDR2 are SGHVS and FQNEAQ. The CDR3 DNA follows: TGTGCCAGCAGCCCGGACGGTTTCCTCTACGAGCAGTTCTTC. This sequence encodes CASSPDGFLYEQFF.

A word on this clonotype: At one end, the junction sequence differs from germline, possibly due to a read error. This chain links TRBV12-3 or TRBV12-4 with TRBJ1-5, with D perhaps matching TRBD1 (6 bases). CDR3 length equals 14 residues. CDR3 bases: TGTGCCGGCTCGGACAGCGATAGCAATCAGCCCCAGCACTTT. Protein sequence: CAGSDSDSNQPQHF.

This clonotype appeared many times. The chain combines TRBV4-1 with TRBJ1-2, with D tentatively TRBD1 (6 bases). Deletions cut 3 bases from V and 5 bases from J, with 19 bases between. There are 16 residues in the CDR3. Germline CDR1 and CDR2: MGHRA and YSYEKL. CDR3 nucleotides: TGCGCCAGCAGCCATCTACTATTCGGACAGTCTTATGGCTACACCTTC. Protein sequence: CASSHLLFGQSYGYTF.

This clonotype showed up many times. The chain uses TRBV10-3 and TRBJ1-5, with 7 nucleotides matching TRBD1. V dropped 5 bases and J dropped 4; count of bases not matched to a gene: 5. CDR3 length: 14 amino acids. Germline values: CDR1 ENHRY, CDR2 SYGVKD. CDR3 nucleotide sequence: TGTGCCATCAGTAGCACAGGGGTTAATCAGCCCCAGCATTTT. Protein: CAISSTGVNQPQHF.

This clonotype was detected only a few times. The rearrangement joins TRBV5-4 to TRBJ1-1; D is undetermined. Trimming removed 2 bases at V and 0 bases at J, with 8 bases between. The CDR3 runs 14 residues. The germline V gene has CDR1 SGHNT and CDR2 YYREEE (reference sequence). The CDR3 region is CASSFTQMNTEAFF. In DNA, the CDR3 is TGTGCCAGCAGCTTCACCCAGATGAACACTGAAGCTTTCTTT.

This clonotype appeared a few times. This rearrangement joins TRBV9 to TRBJ2-3; TRBD2 is a possible D gene (5 bases). Germline-derived CDR1 and CDR2 are SGDLS and YYNGEE. V was cut by 0 bases and J by 5 bases, with 7 bases left in between. The CDR3 spans 13 residues. The CDR3 here is CASSVAGKDTQYF. CDR3 DNA sequence: TGTGCCAGCAGCGTAGCGGGGAAAGATACGCAGTATTTT.